Presented here are 18 T cell receptor beta chains from one specimen sequenced in a study of PD-L1 blockade in urothelial cancer. Time point denoted: peripheral blood 6 weeks after treatment start. Generated by immunoSEQ multiplex PCR, the TCRdb table keeps only in-frame clones and is missing some. The sample gives over 70,000 clones, around 78% of which show up once; around 7.7% is in the top ten. The sample consisted of PBMCs, taken around atezolizumab (anti-PD-L1) treatment. These receptors all come from a man aged 70 or older with urothelial cancer.

This clone was seen a handful of times. The V call is TRBV18, the J call TRBJ1-1; the match to TRBD1 covers 7 bases. CDR1 KGHSH and CDR2 LQKENI come from the germline V gene. The CDR3 length is 16 residues. Trimming took 5 bases from V and 4 from J; bases not matched to a gene: 13. CDR3 region: CASSDTQGEGSTEAFF. The CDR3 nucleotides are TGTGCCAGCTCAGATACGCAGGGGGAAGGATCCACTGAAGCTTTCTTT.

CDR3 amino acids: CASSLAGGTYNEQFF. For the CDR3, the DNA is TGCGCCAGCAGCTTGGCAGGGGGTACCTACAATGAGCAGTTCTTC. The chain couples TRBV5-1 to TRBJ2-1; TRBD1 matches at 7 bases. V lost 0 bases and J lost 2; bases outside the gene matches: 2. Germline lookup yields CDR1 SGHRS and CDR2 YFSETQ. The CDR3 runs to 15 residues.

The rearrangement uses TRBV5-5 and TRBJ2-3, with 8 bases matching TRBD2. The length of the CDR3 is 15 residues. The V and J ends lost 5 bases and 3 bases, in that order; junction bases with no gene match: 8. Germline CDR1 reads SGHKS; CDR2 reads YYEKEE (reference sequence). CDR3 DNA sequence: TGTGCCAGCAGTCCACCAGCGGGGGCGACAGATACGCAGTATTTT. It translates to CASSPPAGATDTQYF.

This clone turned up a few times. This chain links TRBV7-8 with TRBJ2-3; TRBD2 agrees at 8 bases. Germline V gene lookup returns CDR1 SGHVS and CDR2 FQNEAQ. V was pared by 4 bases and J by 6 bases, with 9 bases of the junction left unmatched. This CDR3 is built from 15 residues. The CDR3 protein is CASSWGGGTGDTQYF. CDR3 coding DNA: TGTGCCAGCAGCTGGGGCGGGGGGACTGGGGATACGCAGTATTTT.

This clone has a single count. This chain joins TRBV19 and TRBJ1-5, with a tentative D call TRBD1 (6 bases). CDR3 size: 17 residues. CDR1 is LNHDA, CDR2 SQIVND, per germline (reference sequence). Trimming took 3 bases from V and 0 from J, leaving 15 bases between them. As DNA, the CDR3 is TGTGCCAGTAGTATTTCACAGGGCCTTTATAGCAATCAGCCCCAGCATTTT. This codes for CASSISQGLYSNQPQHF. Combining the CDR3 with reference TRBV19 and TRBJ1-5 gives the whole variable domain DGGITQSPKYLFRKEGQNVTLSCEQNLNHDAMYWYRQDPGQGLRLIYYSQIVNDFQKGDIAEGYSVSREKKESFPLTVTSAQKNPTAFYLCASSISQGLYSNQPQHFGDGTRLSIL.

The rearrangement joins TRBV6-5 to TRBJ1-5; TRBD1 matches at 10 bases. J gave up 5 bases and V 5 bases, and 6 bases lay outside the gene matches. CDR1 and CDR2 from the germline V gene are MNHEY and SVGAGI. This CDR3 spans 15 amino acids. In DNA, the CDR3 is TGTGCCAGCAGTCGGGACAGGGGCAACGATCAGCCCCAGCATTTT. Its protein is CASSRDRGNDQPQHF.

This clone was counted a few times. The chain is built from TRBV4-2 and TRBJ1-2, with D unresolved. CDR3 length: 15 residues. Germline lookup yields CDR1 LGHNA and CDR2 YNFKEQ. The germline V and J ends were trimmed by 3 bases and 1 base, with 12 bases remaining between them. The chain's CDR3 is CASSQELTFNYGYTF. The CDR3 DNA is TGTGCCAGCAGCCAGGAACTAACCTTTAACTATGGCTACACCTTC.

The V gene is TRBV19, the J gene TRBJ2-2, with no clear D. V was trimmed by 9 bases and J by 0 bases, leaving 2 bases between them. Germline V gives CDR1 LNHDA, CDR2 SQIVND (reference sequence). This CDR3 has 11 residues. The CDR3 region has the DNA TGTGCCAGCTCGAACACCGGGGAGCTGTTTTTT. It translates to CASSNTGELFF.

This rearrangement joins TRBV27 to TRBJ1-2, with 9 bases matching TRBD1. This CDR3 region has 14 residues. V trimming: 5 bases; J trimming: 4 bases; junction bases outside the gene matches: 5. CDR1 is MNHEY and CDR2 is SMNVEV in the germline V gene (reference sequence). The CDR3 DNA follows: TGTGCCAGCAGTCCTACAGGGGGCGTCTATGGCTACACCTTC. Translating gives CASSPTGGVYGYTF.

The rearrangement joins TRBV7-2 to TRBJ1-3; 8 bases map to TRBD1. This CDR3 contains 16 residues. With V trimmed by 5 bases and J by 2 bases, 8 bases remained unmatched. Germline CDR1 reads SGHTA; CDR2 reads FQGNSA. Written as DNA, the CDR3 is TGTGCCAGCAGCCCCCACCCGACAGGGGCTGGAAACACCATATATTTT. The encoded protein is CASSPHPTGAGNTIYF.

The V gene is TRBV7-9, the J gene TRBJ2-2; perhaps TRBD1 as D (7 bases). The germline V and J ends were trimmed by 5 bases and 3 bases, with 13 bases remaining between them. CDR3 length: 15 residues. Germline lookup yields CDR1 SEHNR and CDR2 FQNEAQ (reference sequence). CDR3 in DNA: TGTGCCAGCAGCACGCAGGGGGGTCACACCGGGGAGCTGTTTTTT. Its protein is CASSTQGGHTGELFF.

In DNA, the CDR3 is TGTGCCAGCAGACCAAGCGGGATCGGGGATGAGCAGTTCTTC. It is translated as CASRPSGIGDEQFF. J is TRBJ2-1 and V is TRBV6-5; 7 nucleotides align to TRBD2. This CDR3 comprises 14 residues. Germline assignment: CDR1 MNHEY and CDR2 SVGAGI. The V and J ends lost 6 bases and 8 bases, in that order; junction bases with no gene match: 10.

V gene TRBV10-1 combines with J gene TRBJ1-1; possibly TRBD1 for D (6 bases). Trimming took 10 bases from V and 0 from J, leaving 15 bases between them. The CDR3 spans 14 residues. Per germline, CDR1 WNHNN and CDR2 SYGVQD (reference sequence). CDR3 DNA: TGCGCCACTGGGGGCGGCGGCGTGAACACTGAAGCTTTCTTT. Translation gives CATGGGGVNTEAFF.

The CDR3 reads CASSLVGTSGGAGETQYF. In DNA form, the CDR3 reads TGTGCCAGCAGCTTAGTGGGGACTAGCGGGGGGGCCGGTGAGACCCAGTACTTC. The V gene is TRBV7-2, the J gene TRBJ2-5; 16 positions agree with TRBD2. The length of the CDR3 is 18 residues. The ends lost 1 base at V and 5 bases at J; junction bases unmatched: 7. Looked up from germline, CDR1 is SGHTA and CDR2 is FQGNSA.

V and J are TRBV5-4 and TRBJ1-1; D not resolved. The CDR3 has 13 residues. V lost 2 bases to trimming and J lost 1 base, with 6 bases between them. Germline CDR1 SGHNT, CDR2 YYREEE (reference sequence). In DNA, the CDR3 is TGTGCCAGCAGCTTAGACACGAACACTGAAGCTTTCTTT. Protein: CASSLDTNTEAFF.

The chain uses TRBV5-1 and TRBJ1-1; 8 nucleotides agree with TRBD1. The V and J ends lost 0 bases and 1 base, in that order; junction bases with no gene match: 5. The CDR3 covers 16 residues. CDR1 and CDR2 from the germline V gene are SGHRS and YFSETQ. CDR3 nucleotide sequence: TGCGCCAGCAGCTTGGTCGGCAGGGGGCCGAACACTGAAGCTTTCTTT. Encoded protein: CASSLVGRGPNTEAFF.

The chain uses TRBV7-2 and TRBJ1-3; TRBD1 agrees at 8 bases. This CDR3 is 14 amino acids long. CDR1 is SGHTA, CDR2 FQGNSA, per germline. Unmatched junction bases numbered 10, after V lost 6 bases and J lost 9 bases. CDR3 nucleotides: TGTGCCAGCAGGCCCCAGGGGGCGGACGTCACCATATATTTT. It yields the protein CASRPQGADVTIYF. Using reference TRBV7-2 and TRBJ1-3 for the parts outside the CDR3, the full variable domain is GAGVSQSPSNKVTEKGKDVELRCDPISGHTALYWYRQSLGQGLEFLIYFQGNSAPDKSGLPSDRFSAERTGGSVSTLTIQRTQQEDSAVYLCASRPQGADVTIYFGEGSWLTVV.

The chain has TRBV18 and TRBJ1-2; D unresolved. This CDR3 has 14 amino acids. Germline CDR1 and CDR2: KGHSH and LQKENI. V lost 0 bases and J lost 6, with 11 bases in between. The chain's CDR3 is CASSPPGLLDGYTF. CDR3 DNA sequence: TGTGCCAGCTCACCACCTGGACTTCTGGATGGCTACACCTTC. The variable domain in full, completed from reference TRBV18 and TRBJ1-2, reads NAGVMQNPRHLVRRRGQEARLRCSPMKGHSHVYWYRQLPEEGLKFMVYLQKENIIDESGMPKERFSAEFPKEGPSILRIQQVVRGDSAAYFCASSPPGLLDGYTFGSGTRLTVV.